The 26 T cell receptor beta chains reported below all come from one sample, sequenced in a study of identical twins. TCRdb called the 5' RACE reads again in MiXCR, with one record for every CDR3 protein. Among roughly 570,000 distinct CDR3 sequences listed, more than 9% were seen once. These data were also reused for a study on yellow fever vaccine responses in identical twins.

The source material was PBMCs. The receptors were sampled from a woman younger than 30 in good health.

This clonotype was found many times. CDR3 in amino acids: CSARPIGQGNYEQYF. In DNA, the CDR3 is TGCAGTGCTAGACCCATTGGACAGGGCAACTACGAGCAGTACTTC. The chain joins TRBV20-1 to TRBJ2-7, with 8 bases fitting TRBD1. V dropped 2 bases and J dropped 3; count of bases not matched to a gene: 9. Germline-derived CDR1 and CDR2 are DFQATT and SNEGSKA (reference sequence). The CDR3 spans 15 residues.

In its sample, this clonotype was seen many times. This chain uses TRBV7-2 with TRBJ2-5; D perhaps matches TRBD1 (6 bases). With 7 bases removed from V and 2 bases from J, the gap between germline ends came to 20 bases. This CDR3 is built from 16 residues. Per the germline V gene, CDR1 is SGHTA and CDR2 is FQGNSA. CDR3 sequence: CASTATTPGQQETQYF. In DNA form, the CDR3 reads TGTGCCAGCACCGCTACGACTCCGGGACAACAAGAGACCCAGTACTTC.

This clonotype was counted between two and nine times. V is TRBV10-3 and J is TRBJ2-7; 9 nucleotides match TRBD1. CDR1 ENHRY and CDR2 SYGVKD come from the germline V gene. There are 13 residues in the CDR3. Germline trimming cut 8 bases from V and 4 bases from J; bases unmatched to any gene: 6. The CDR3 nucleotides read TGTGCCATCTCCGGGACAGGGCCGTACGAGCAGTACTTC. It specifies CAISGTGPYEQYF.

The chain joins TRBV4-1 to TRBJ2-7, with D possibly matching TRBD1 (5 bases). V lost 1 base and J lost 0, with 16 bases in between. Germline values: CDR1 MGHRA, CDR2 YSYEKL. The CDR3 contains 17 residues. The CDR3 spells CASSQGGAGINSYEQYF. In DNA, the CDR3 is TGCGCCAGCAGCCAAGGTGGGGCAGGGATTAACTCCTACGAGCAGTACTTC.

This clonotype was seen repeatedly, ten times or more. This rearrangement joins TRBV7-2 to TRBJ2-3; a possible D gene is TRBD2 (7 bases). Germline V gene data show CDR1 as SGHTA and CDR2 as FQGNSA. The CDR3 has 16 residues. Trimming removed 7 bases from V and 2 bases from J, with 19 bases in between. In DNA, the CDR3 is TGTGCCAGCAACAGTTGGGGGGGGCGGAACACAGATACGCAGTATTTT. It codes for CASNSWGGRNTDTQYF.

This clonotype was counted a few times. The V call is TRBV4-1, the J call TRBJ2-2; TRBD2 matches at 7 bases. Germline V gene data show CDR1 as MGHRA and CDR2 as YSYEKL. The CDR3 is 16 residues long. V lost 4 bases to trimming and J lost 6 bases; unmatched junction nucleotides: 11. Written as DNA, the CDR3 is TGCGCCAGCAGCCCTGGAGCCCTCGGGGGGTCCGGGGAGCTGTTTTTT. Translated, it gives CASSPGALGGSGELFF.

This clonotype was counted many times. The chain combines TRBV6-1 with TRBJ1-3; D might be TRBD1 (5 bases). Trimming stripped 6 bases from V and 0 bases from J, with 9 bases between. CDR3 length: 14 residues. CDR1 and CDR2 from the germline V gene are MNHNS and SASEGT. The CDR3 loop is CASSAGRSGNTIYF. CDR3 DNA: TGTGCCAGCAGCGCAGGGCGCTCTGGAAACACCATATATTTT.

V usage is TRBV7-8 and J usage is TRBJ2-7, with D unclear. The CDR3 length is 15 residues. In germline, CDR1 is SGHVS, CDR2 FQNEAQ. V lost 1 base and J lost 2, with 12 bases in between. CDR3 nucleotide sequence: TGTGCCAGCAGCTTAGGAGGAAACGGCGCCTACGAGCAGTACTTC. Translation gives CASSLGGNGAYEQYF.

The rearrangement links TRBV20-1 to TRBJ2-1, with 16 bases fitting TRBD2. The CDR3 sequence is 17 residues long. Germline values: CDR1 DFQATT, CDR2 SNEGSKA (reference sequence). The CDR3 DNA is TGCAGCGCTTGGGGACTAGCGGGAGGGAGCTCCTACAATGAGCAGTTCTTC. This sequence encodes CSAWGLAGGSSYNEQFF.

This clonotype has a count of ten or more. This sequence joins TRBV12-3 or TRBV12-4 and TRBJ1-2; D uncertain. Trimming removed 6 bases from V and 0 bases from J, with 5 bases in between. The CDR3 has 12 residues. The chain's CDR3 is CASRLANYGYTF. The CDR3 DNA follows: TGTGCCAGCAGACTAGCTAACTATGGCTACACCTTC.

This clonotype was counted ten times or more. This rearrangement joins TRBV29-1 to TRBJ2-3; TRBD1 or TRBD2 may be the D gene (5 bases each). This CDR3 is 12 amino acids long. Germline V gene sequence: CDR1 SQVTM, CDR2 ANQGSEA. Deletions cut 3 bases from V and 6 bases from J, with 10 bases between. DNA for the CDR3: TGCAGCGTTGACGTGGGGACGGATACGCAGTATTTT. Translated, it gives CSVDVGTDTQYF.

This clonotype has a count of ten or more. V gene TRBV4-3 combines with J gene TRBJ2-5, with D unresolved. Germline V CDR1 and CDR2: LGHNA, YSLEER. This CDR3 has 13 residues. Trimming cost V 1 base and J 2 bases, with 5 bases left between them. CDR3 nucleotide sequence: TGCGCCAGCAGCCAAGCTAGGCAAGAGACCCAGTACTTC. The encoded protein is CASSQARQETQYF.

This clonotype turned up a few times. The rearrangement joins TRBV6-1 to TRBJ2-5; TRBD2 is a possible D gene (6 bases). The CDR3 runs 13 residues. Per germline, CDR1 MNHNS and CDR2 SASEGT. V lost 6 bases and J lost 2, with 10 bases in between. The CDR3 DNA reads TGTGCCAGCAGCGAGCGGGTACAAGAGACCCAGTACTTC. Translated, it gives CASSERVQETQYF.

This clonotype was found a few times. The chain employs TRBV4-3 and TRBJ1-4, with TRBD1 matching over 9 bases. V lost 2 bases to trimming and J lost 2 bases; unmatched junction nucleotides: 3. In germline, CDR1 is LGHNA, CDR2 YSLEER. The CDR3 has 16 amino acids. This CDR3 reads CASSQWGTGTNEKLFF. The CDR3 nucleotides read TGCGCCAGCAGCCAATGGGGGACAGGGACTAATGAAAAACTGTTTTTT.

Details on this clonotype: The junction differs from germline at one of its ends, possibly a read error. CDR3 in amino acids: CCAREELAGSSTDTQYF. The CDR3 DNA is TGCTGTGCTAGGGAGGAACTAGCGGGTTCTAGCACAGATACGCAGTATTTT. V is TRBV20-1 and J is TRBJ2-3; 9 bases match TRBD2. The CDR3 has 17 residues. Germline V CDR1 and CDR2: DFQATT, SNEGSKA (reference sequence).

This clonotype turned up a few times. V gene TRBV27 combines with J gene TRBJ2-7, with D unresolved. Germline V gene lookup returns CDR1 MNHEY and CDR2 SMNVEV (reference sequence). This CDR3 is 14 amino acids long. The V end was cut by 6 bases, the J end by 4 bases, with 16 bases between. Written as DNA, the CDR3 is TGTGCCAGCAGACTCTCCGCCCCGTTTTACGAGCAGTACTTC. Translating it yields CASRLSAPFYEQYF.

The rearrangement links TRBV28 to TRBJ2-1, with a tentative D call TRBD2 (6 bases). The CDR3 has 15 amino acids. Trimming removed 4 bases from V and 4 bases from J, with 14 bases in between. From germline, CDR1 is MDHEN and CDR2 SYDVKM. CDR3 sequence: CASSSRSGRYNEQFF. For the CDR3, the DNA is TGTGCCAGCAGTTCCCGAAGCGGGCGTTACAATGAGCAGTTCTTC. Based on the CDR3 plus reference TRBV28 and TRBJ2-1, the full variable domain is DVKVTQSSRYLVKRTGEKVFLECVQDMDHENMFWYRQDPGLGLRLIYFSYDVKMKEKGDIPEGYSVSREKKERFSLILESASTNQTSMYLCASSSRSGRYNEQFFGPGTRLTVL.

This clonotype was detected many times. The chain links TRBV9 to TRBJ1-6, with 7 bases lining up with TRBD1. Germline CDR1 is SGDLS and CDR2 is YYNGEE. CDR3 length: 15 residues. J lost 10 bases, V lost 3 bases, and 10 bases had no gene match. The CDR3 reads CASSEGVQGGSPLHF. The CDR3 DNA is TGTGCCAGCAGCGAGGGGGTCCAGGGGGGATCACCCCTCCACTTT.

This clonotype was recorded many times. The chain couples TRBV29-1 to TRBJ1-1; D is unclear. There are 13 residues in the CDR3. The V end was cut by 3 bases, the J end by 5 bases, with 13 bases between. The germline gives CDR1 SQVTM, CDR2 ANQGSEA. CDR3 coding DNA: TGCAGCGTTGAGCTGGGTGGAGGGACTGAAGCTTTCTTT. Protein sequence: CSVELGGGTEAFF.

This clonotype was counted a few times. The chain links TRBV3-1 to TRBJ2-5; 9 bases are shared with TRBD2. This CDR3 comprises 16 residues. J was trimmed by 5 bases and V by 1 base; bases with no gene match: 8. The V gene's germline CDR1 is LGHDT and CDR2 YNNKEL (reference sequence). The CDR3 sequence is CASSQAAGGPGETQYF. CDR3 DNA: TGTGCCAGCAGCCAAGCCGCGGGGGGGCCCGGTGAGACCCAGTACTTC.

This clonotype has ten or more counts. The chain combines TRBV5-1 with TRBJ2-5, with D tentatively TRBD2 (5 bases). V lost 4 bases and J 5 bases, leaving 15 bases between the germline ends. The germline V gene encodes CDR1 SGHRS and CDR2 YFSETQ. This CDR3 is built from 14 residues. The CDR3 region has the DNA TGCGCCAGCAGCCTTGGCAGGCCGGGGGAGACCCAGTACTTC. Translation: CASSLGRPGETQYF.

There are many counts of this clonotype. The V gene is TRBV29-1, the J gene TRBJ2-7, with TRBD2 identical over 7 bases. CDR1 and CDR2 (germline): SQVTM, ANQGSEA. The CDR3 loop spans 13 amino acids. With 7 bases clipped from V and 2 bases from J, the junction kept 8 bases outside the gene matches. The CDR3 region is CSATLAAPYEQYF. For the CDR3, the DNA is TGCAGCGCCACTCTAGCGGCCCCCTACGAGCAGTACTTC.

This clonotype was seen more than once but under ten times. The V gene is TRBV5-1, the J gene TRBJ2-2; D perhaps matches TRBD2 (5 bases). V was cut by 4 bases and J by 0 bases, with 10 bases left in between. CDR3 length: 15 amino acids. The V gene's germline CDR1 is SGHRS and CDR2 YFSETQ. The CDR3 bases are TGCGCCAGCAGCCCCGGGAACCCGAACACCGGGGAGCTGTTTTTT. The encoded protein is CASSPGNPNTGELFF. Looking up the rest from reference TRBV5-1 and TRBJ2-2 gives the full variable domain: KAGVTQTPRYLIKTRGQQVTLSCSPISGHRSVSWYQQTPGQGLQFLFEYFSETQRNKGNFPGRFSGRQFSNSRSEMNVSTLELGDSALYLCASSPGNPNTGELFFGEGSRLTVL.

This clonotype was seen ten or more times. The V gene is TRBV3-1, the J gene TRBJ2-7; a possible D gene is TRBD2 (6 bases). This CDR3 spans 17 amino acids. Germline V gene lookup returns CDR1 LGHDT and CDR2 YNNKEL (reference sequence). Trimming removed 0 bases at V and 4 bases at J, with 19 bases between. The CDR3 region has the DNA TGTGCCAGCAGCCAAGATGATTCTGCTAGCGTTGGGTACGAGCAGTACTTC. Amino acid sequence: CASSQDDSASVGYEQYF.

This clonotype has more than one count but fewer than ten. The V call is TRBV11-2, the J call TRBJ2-4, with TRBD1 identical over 7 bases. The length of the CDR3 is 19 residues. Looked up from germline, CDR1 is SGHAT and CDR2 is FQNNGV. Trimming took 0 bases from V and 0 from J; bases not matched to a gene: 11. The chain's CDR3 is CASSLESGQNKLAKNIQYF. In DNA, the CDR3 is TGTGCCAGCAGCTTAGAATCGGGACAGAATAAACTAGCCAAAAACATTCAGTACTTC. Looking up the rest from reference TRBV11-2 and TRBJ2-4 gives the full variable domain: EAGVAQSPRYKIIEKRQSVAFWCNPISGHATLYWYQQILGQGPKLLIQFQNNGVVDDSQLPKDRFSAERLKGVDSTLKIQPAKLEDSAVYLCASSLESGQNKLAKNIQYFGAGTRLSVL.

This clonotype was recorded at least ten times. This chain links TRBV29-1 with TRBJ1-4; 10 bases are shared with TRBD1. This CDR3 has 15 residues. The V segment lost 8 bases and the J segment 7 bases; nucleotides outside the gene matches: 13. The V gene's germline CDR1 is SQVTM and CDR2 ANQGSEA. The CDR3 DNA follows: TGCAGCCCTTTGTGGGGACAGGGGCCGGTTGAAAAACTGTTTTTT. It specifies CSPLWGQGPVEKLFF.